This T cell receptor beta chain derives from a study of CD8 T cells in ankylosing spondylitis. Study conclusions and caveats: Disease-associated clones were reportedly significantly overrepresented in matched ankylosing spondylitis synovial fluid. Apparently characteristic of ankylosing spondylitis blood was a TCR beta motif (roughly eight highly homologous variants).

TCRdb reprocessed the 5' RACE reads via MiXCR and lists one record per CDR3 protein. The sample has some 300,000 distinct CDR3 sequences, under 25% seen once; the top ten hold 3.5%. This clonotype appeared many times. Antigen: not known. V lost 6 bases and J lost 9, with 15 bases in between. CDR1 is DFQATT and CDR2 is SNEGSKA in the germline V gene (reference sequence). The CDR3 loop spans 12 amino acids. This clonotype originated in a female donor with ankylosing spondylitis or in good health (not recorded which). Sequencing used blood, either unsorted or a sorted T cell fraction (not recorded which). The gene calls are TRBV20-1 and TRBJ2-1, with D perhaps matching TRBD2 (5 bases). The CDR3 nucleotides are TGCAGTGCCCGCTGGACGGCGGGTGAGCAGTTCTTC. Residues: CSARWTAGEQFF.